This entry describes one T cell receptor beta chain. The identical CDR3 is also encoded by other nucleotide sequences in the sample. CDR1 and CDR2 (germline): SNHLY, FYNNEI. The CDR3 is 13 amino acids. The V end was cut by 4 bases, the J end by 5 bases, with 11 bases between. Per the original methods: Estimation of nucleated cell counts was performed using reference gene primer amplification. The data were produced by immunoSEQ multiplex PCR, yet TCRdb's version contains in-frame clones alone and is incomplete. The V and J calls and the clone size are those of that table, but D and trimming were determined from the DNA. The sample holds 120,000 or so clones; about 83% are singletons and the top ten take around 2.1%. The entry originates in a study of blood T cell repertoires in COVID-19. Study-level background: The United States, Italy and Spain were the sources of the acute and convalescent COVID-19 samples. Sources were T cells, B-cell-depleted T cells, or PBMCs; the material itself was cDNA or gDNA.

The sequenced sample was peripheral blood. The TCR comes from a woman aged 45-59 years with acute or convalescent COVID-19. The genes are TRBV2 and TRBJ1-1, with D perhaps TRBD1 (5 bases). CDR3 nucleotides: TGTGCCAGCAGTGCTGAGGGGAGGACTGAAGCTTTCTTT. Its protein product is CASSAEGRTEAFF.